Shown below are 23 T cell receptor beta chains from a single sample sequenced in a study of blood T cell repertoires in COVID-19. Measured with immunoSEQ multiplex PCR; TCRdb has only the in-frame clones, and not every one. Seen here are about 200,000 clones, 70% to 90% observed once, and the top ten hold about 22%. Specimen: peripheral blood. Receptor source: a man in his sixties with active or convalescent COVID-19.

The CDR3 bases are TGTGCCAGCAGCTTACAGGGCTACCAAGAGACCCAGTACTTC. Encoded protein: CASSLQGYQETQYF. The rearrangement joins TRBV5-6 to TRBJ2-5, with D possibly matching TRBD1 (6 bases). Per germline, CDR1 SGHDT and CDR2 YYEEEE. CDR3 length: 14 amino acids. Trimming left V 2 bases short and J 0 bases short, with 8 bases between.

This chain connects TRBV5-1 to TRBJ2-2; a possible D gene is TRBD1 (7 bases). The CDR3 totals 16 residues. Trimming shortened V by 0 bases and J by 4 bases, and 13 bases separated the two germline ends. Germline V lookup: CDR1 SGHRS, CDR2 YFSETQ. The CDR3: CASSLARGVSTGELFF. The CDR3 region has the DNA TGCGCCAGCAGCTTGGCCAGGGGGGTGAGCACCGGGGAGCTGTTTTTT.

This clone occurred once. The V call is TRBV5-1, the J call TRBJ2-1, with 9 nucleotides matching TRBD2. Trimming removed 5 bases from V and 12 bases from J; junction bases left unmatched: 12. In germline, CDR1 is SGHRS, CDR2 YFSETQ. CDR3 length: 14 amino acids. This chain's CDR3 is CASSQRLAETGQFF. The CDR3 region has the DNA TGCGCCAGCAGTCAAAGACTAGCGGAAACCGGGCAGTTCTTC.

The rearrangement links TRBV5-1 to TRBJ1-5; 7 bases align to TRBD1. V was clipped by 4 bases and J by 1 base; unmatched bases: 11. The CDR3 covers 17 residues. Germline V gene lookup returns CDR1 SGHRS and CDR2 YFSETQ. CDR3 loop: CASSPVVRTGSNQPQHF. The CDR3 bases are TGCGCCAGCAGCCCGGTAGTAAGGACAGGCAGCAATCAGCCCCAGCATTTT.

The chain recombines TRBV28 with TRBJ2-7; a weak D match, TRBD1 (6 bases). The CDR3 sequence is 14 residues long. From germline, CDR1 is MDHEN and CDR2 SYDVKM. The V end was cut by 7 bases, the J end by 1 base, with 14 bases between. CDR3 DNA sequence: TGTGCCAGCACTCCCGGGACACAGTCCTACGAGCAGTACTTC. Protein: CASTPGTQSYEQYF. Using reference TRBV28 and TRBJ2-7 for the parts outside the CDR3, the full variable domain is DVKVTQSSRYLVKRTGEKVFLECVQDMDHENMFWYRQDPGLGLRLIYFSYDVKMKEKGDIPEGYSVSREKKERFSLILESASTNQTSMYLCASTPGTQSYEQYFGPGTRLTVT.

The J gene is TRBJ1-5, the V gene TRBV5-6, with TRBD1 matching 8 bases. The trim removed 3 bases at V and 6 bases at J, leaving 8 bases unmatched. This CDR3 spans 15 amino acids. Germline V lookup: CDR1 SGHDT, CDR2 YYEEEE. CDR3 in amino acids: CASSWGQARSQPQHF. DNA of the CDR3: TGTGCCAGCAGCTGGGGACAGGCAAGAAGTCAGCCCCAGCATTTT.

The CDR3 reads CASSLEVFRTYEQYF. The CDR3 nucleotides read TGTGCCAGCAGCTTAGAGGTTTTCAGAACCTACGAGCAGTACTTC. V and J are TRBV11-2 and TRBJ2-7; D gene ambiguous. V was clipped by 0 bases and J by 2 bases, with 11 bases between them. CDR1 and CDR2 from the germline V gene are SGHAT and FQNNGV. This CDR3 comprises 15 residues.

The V and J genes are TRBV23-1 and TRBJ1-1; no firm D call. TRBV23-1 is an open reading frame whose function is uncertain. CDR3 length: 13 residues. V lost 4 bases and J 6 bases, leaving 12 bases between the germline ends. CDR3 amino acids: CASSPRVGAEAFF. Written as DNA, the CDR3 is TGCGCCAGCAGTCCACGGGTGGGTGCTGAAGCTTTCTTT.

The genes are TRBV4-1 and TRBJ2-7, with D possibly TRBD2 on 6 matching bases. Looked up from germline, CDR1 is MGHRA and CDR2 is YSYEKL. Trimming cost V 4 bases and J 7 bases, with 11 bases left between them. This CDR3 is 12 amino acids long. This CDR3 is CASSPEEGEQYF. The CDR3 DNA sequence: TGCGCCAGCAGCCCCGAGGAGGGGGAGCAGTACTTC.

The V and J genes are TRBV7-9 and TRBJ2-2; possibly TRBD1 for D (6 bases). Germline V CDR1 and CDR2: SEHNR, FQNEAQ (reference sequence). V was clipped by 4 bases and J by 7 bases, with 13 bases between them. The CDR3 contains 14 residues. CDR3 DNA: TGTGCCAGCAGCTACAACAGGGAAATCGGGGAGCTGTTTTTT. Protein sequence: CASSYNREIGELFF.

The V and J genes are TRBV5-1 and TRBJ1-2, with D possibly being TRBD1 (5 bases). This CDR3 contains 14 residues. The germline V gene has CDR1 SGHRS and CDR2 YFSETQ. V dropped 3 bases and J dropped 7 bases, with 16 bases sitting between them. CDR3 region: CASSSAGGSFGYTF. CDR3 bases: TGCGCCAGCAGCTCGGCGGGGGGGAGTTTTGGCTACACCTTC.

This chain joins TRBV12-3 or TRBV12-4 and TRBJ1-2, with a weak D call TRBD1 (5 bases). The CDR3 totals 13 residues. The V and J ends lost 3 bases and 6 bases respectively, with 11 bases between them. CDR3 bases: TGTGCCAGCAGTTTTAATGGGGCAAATGGCTACACCTTC. The encoded protein is CASSFNGANGYTF.

The V and J genes are TRBV18 and TRBJ2-1, with D tentatively TRBD2 (7 bases). V lost 6 bases, J lost 3 bases, and 21 bases lay in between. CDR3 length equals 17 residues. Looked up from germline, CDR1 is KGHSH and CDR2 is LQKENI. The CDR3 loop reads CASSRNQGGVDYNEQFF. CDR3 DNA sequence: TGTGCCAGCTCCCGCAACCAAGGGGGGGTTGACTACAATGAGCAGTTCTTC.

This rearrangement joins TRBV30 to TRBJ2-1, with 12 bases lining up with TRBD2. CDR1 is GTSNPN and CDR2 is SVGIG in the germline V gene (reference sequence). This CDR3 has 13 amino acids. DNA for the CDR3: TGTGCACGTTCTAGCGGGGGGGCGGGTGAGCAGTTCTTC. Encoded protein: CARSSGGAGEQFF.

The rearrangement joins TRBV2 to TRBJ2-7; 7 positions agree with TRBD2. V lost 2 bases to trimming and J lost 7 bases; unmatched junction nucleotides: 2. Germline V CDR1 and CDR2: SNHLY, FYNNEI. CDR3 length equals 12 residues. The CDR3 DNA is TGTGCCAGCAGTGAATTAGCGGGTGAGCAGTACTTC. Translating it yields CASSELAGEQYF.

The J gene is TRBJ2-6, the V gene TRBV10-3, with 9 bases matching TRBD1. The ends lost 6 bases at V and 0 bases at J; junction bases unmatched: 6. Germline loops: CDR1 ENHRY, CDR2 SYGVKD. The CDR3 contains 17 residues. The CDR3 spells CAIRRQGEGSGANVLTF. The CDR3, as DNA: TGTGCCATCAGGCGACAGGGGGAGGGCTCTGGGGCCAACGTCCTGACTTTC.

The chain couples TRBV27 to TRBJ1-2, with D hard to call. The CDR3 extends over 13 amino acids. Germline V gene data show CDR1 as MNHEY and CDR2 as SMNVEV (reference sequence). V lost 4 bases and J lost 5, with 11 bases in between. CDR3: CASSSLTLYGYTF. DNA of the CDR3: TGTGCCAGCAGTTCCCTAACCCTATATGGCTACACCTTC.

This chain connects TRBV11-2 to TRBJ2-1, with D unresolved. From germline, CDR1 is SGHAT and CDR2 FQNNGV. CDR3 size: 10 residues. V lost 0 bases to trimming and J lost 15 bases, with 6 bases between them. The CDR3 spells CASSLDYPFF. In nucleotides, the CDR3 is TGTGCCAGCAGCTTAGATTATCCGTTCTTC.

The chain has TRBV6-1 and TRBJ2-7; 10 positions agree with TRBD1. V was pared by 3 bases and J by 6 bases, with 5 bases of the junction left unmatched. Germline V gene data show CDR1 as MNHNS and CDR2 as SASEGT. The CDR3 length is 14 residues. The CDR3 spells CASSDPGTGVEQYF. The DNA for the CDR3 is TGTGCCAGCAGTGATCCCGGGACAGGGGTCGAGCAGTACTTC.

In DNA, the CDR3 is TGCGCCAGCAGCCTAGATGGAAACTCTGGAAACACCATATATTTT. Its protein is CASSLDGNSGNTIYF. The rearrangement uses TRBV5-1 and TRBJ1-3; D is undetermined. CDR1 SGHRS and CDR2 YFSETQ come from the germline V gene. The CDR3 length is 15 residues. V was pared by 4 bases and J by 0 bases, with 11 bases between.

The chain is built from TRBV6-5 and TRBJ1-2; TRBD1 is a possible D gene (5 bases). The germline gives CDR1 MNHEY, CDR2 SVGAGI. Trimming left V 5 bases short and J 5 bases short, with 9 bases between. CDR3 length equals 12 residues. The CDR3 loop is CASSNQGYGYTF. CDR3 DNA sequence: TGTGCCAGCAGTAACCAGGGTTATGGCTACACCTTC.

The chain combines TRBV7-9 with TRBJ1-3; D gene unclear. Trimming took off 0 bases at V and 3 bases at J, with 9 bases between the two ends. The length of the CDR3 is 15 residues. The germline V gene has CDR1 SEHNR and CDR2 FQNEAQ (reference sequence). The CDR3 DNA sequence: TGTGCCAGCAGCTTAGCGGAGACTTATGGAAACACCATATATTTT. This sequence encodes CASSLAETYGNTIYF.

This clone appeared a single time. The chain recombines TRBV6-5 with TRBJ2-7; D possibly corresponds to TRBD1 (6 bases). V shed 0 bases and J shed 0 bases, with 9 bases lying between them. CDR3 size: 15 residues. Per germline, CDR1 MNHEY and CDR2 SVGAGI. This chain's CDR3 is CASSYSTGHSYEQYF. CDR3 in DNA: TGTGCCAGCAGTTACTCCACAGGGCACTCCTACGAGCAGTACTTC.